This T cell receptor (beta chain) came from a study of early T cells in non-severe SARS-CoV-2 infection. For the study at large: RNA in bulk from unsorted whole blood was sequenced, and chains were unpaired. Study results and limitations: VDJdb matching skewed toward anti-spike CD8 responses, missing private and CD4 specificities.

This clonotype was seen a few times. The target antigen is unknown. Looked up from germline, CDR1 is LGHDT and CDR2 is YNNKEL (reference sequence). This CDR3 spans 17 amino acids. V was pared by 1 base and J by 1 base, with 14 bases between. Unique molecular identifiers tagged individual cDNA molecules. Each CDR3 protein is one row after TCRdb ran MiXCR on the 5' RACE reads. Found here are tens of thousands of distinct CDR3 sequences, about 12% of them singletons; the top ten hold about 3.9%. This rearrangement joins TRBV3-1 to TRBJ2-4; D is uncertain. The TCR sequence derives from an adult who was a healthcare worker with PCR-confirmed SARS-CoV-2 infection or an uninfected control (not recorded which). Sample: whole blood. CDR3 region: CASSQGGSQSAKNIQYF. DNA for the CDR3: TGTGCCAGCAGCCAAGGGGGTAGCCAGTCGGCCAAAAACATTCAGTACTTC.